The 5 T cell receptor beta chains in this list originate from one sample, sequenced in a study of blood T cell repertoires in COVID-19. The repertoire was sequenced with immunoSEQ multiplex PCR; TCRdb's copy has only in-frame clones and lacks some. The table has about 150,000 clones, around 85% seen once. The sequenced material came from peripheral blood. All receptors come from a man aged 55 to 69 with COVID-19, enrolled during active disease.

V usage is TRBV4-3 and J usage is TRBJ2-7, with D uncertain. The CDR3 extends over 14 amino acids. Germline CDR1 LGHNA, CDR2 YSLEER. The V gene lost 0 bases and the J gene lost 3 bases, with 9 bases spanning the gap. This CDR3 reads CASSQDSQLYEQYF. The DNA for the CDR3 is TGCGCCAGCAGCCAAGATTCACAGCTCTACGAGCAGTACTTC.

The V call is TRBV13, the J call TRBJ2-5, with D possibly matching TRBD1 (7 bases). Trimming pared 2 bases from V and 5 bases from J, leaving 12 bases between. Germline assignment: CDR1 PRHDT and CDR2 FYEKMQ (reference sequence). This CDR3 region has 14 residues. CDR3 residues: CASSLQGGAETQYF. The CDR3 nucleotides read TGTGCCAGCAGCTTACAGGGGGGCGCCGAGACCCAGTACTTC.

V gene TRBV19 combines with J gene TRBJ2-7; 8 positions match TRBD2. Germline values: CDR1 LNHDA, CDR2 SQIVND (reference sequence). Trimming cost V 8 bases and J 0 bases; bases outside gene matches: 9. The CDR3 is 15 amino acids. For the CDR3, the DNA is TGTGCCAGTTCCCAGCCGGGGGGGAGCTCCTACGAGCAGTACTTC. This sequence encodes CASSQPGGSSYEQYF.

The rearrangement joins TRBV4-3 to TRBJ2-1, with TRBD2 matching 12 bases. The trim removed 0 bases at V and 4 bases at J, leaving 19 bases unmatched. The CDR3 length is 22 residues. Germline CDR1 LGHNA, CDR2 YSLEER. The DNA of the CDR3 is TGCGCCAGCAGCCAAGATCGTGGGCAGGGAACTAGCGGGAGGTCGTCGTACAATGAGCAGTTCTTC. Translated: CASSQDRGQGTSGRSSYNEQFF.

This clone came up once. Here the CDR3 DNA reads TGTGCCAGCAGCCCGACCGGGACAGTCAAGTATGGCTACACCTTC. Protein product: CASSPTGTVKYGYTF. V and J are TRBV3-1 (or the pseudogene TRBV3-2) and TRBJ1-2; 7 nucleotides line up with TRBD1. This CDR3 is built from 15 residues. Losses at the gene ends were 4 bases for V and 5 bases for J; bases not matched to a gene: 10. CDR1 is LGHDT and CDR2 is YNNKEL in the germline V gene (reference sequence).